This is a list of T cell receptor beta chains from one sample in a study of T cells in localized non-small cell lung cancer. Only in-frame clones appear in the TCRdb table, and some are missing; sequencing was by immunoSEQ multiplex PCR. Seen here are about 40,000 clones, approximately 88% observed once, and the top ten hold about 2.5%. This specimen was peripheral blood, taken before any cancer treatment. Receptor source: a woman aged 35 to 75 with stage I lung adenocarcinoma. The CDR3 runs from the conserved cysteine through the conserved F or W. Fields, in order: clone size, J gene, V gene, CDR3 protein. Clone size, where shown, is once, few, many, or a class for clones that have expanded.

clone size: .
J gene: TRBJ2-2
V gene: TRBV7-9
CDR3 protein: CASSLGAASGRSTGELFF

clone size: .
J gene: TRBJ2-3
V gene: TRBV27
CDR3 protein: CASRLGDTQYF

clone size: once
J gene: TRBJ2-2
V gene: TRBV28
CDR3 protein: CASTGSANTGELFF

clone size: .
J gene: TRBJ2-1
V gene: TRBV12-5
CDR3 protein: CASGSGRRLSRLAGGQAFGEQFF

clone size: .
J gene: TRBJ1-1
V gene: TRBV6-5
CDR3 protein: CASSTTGGRAGIAFF

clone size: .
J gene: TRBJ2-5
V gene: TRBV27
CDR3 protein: CASSPHGGGGETQYF

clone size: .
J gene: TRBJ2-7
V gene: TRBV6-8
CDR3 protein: CASSCNEVAGVLVAEQYF

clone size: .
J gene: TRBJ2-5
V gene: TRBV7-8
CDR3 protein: CASSPIASFPMETQYF

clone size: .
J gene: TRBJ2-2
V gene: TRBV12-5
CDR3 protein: CASGLVYGELFF

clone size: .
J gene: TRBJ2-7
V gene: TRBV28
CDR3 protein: CASSPPGASASSYEQYF

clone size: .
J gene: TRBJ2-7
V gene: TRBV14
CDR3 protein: CASSRGTSGGAEQYF

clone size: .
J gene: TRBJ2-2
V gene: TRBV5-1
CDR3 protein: CASTPDSWGTGELFF

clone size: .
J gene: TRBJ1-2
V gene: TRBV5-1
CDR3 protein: CASSLYGGNYGYTF

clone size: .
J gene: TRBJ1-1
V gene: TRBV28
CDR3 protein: CASSLIGGPMNTEAFF

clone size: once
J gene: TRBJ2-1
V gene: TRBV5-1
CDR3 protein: CASSLSTGPYNEQFF